A single sample is the source of the 10 T cell receptor beta chains below, sequenced in a study of T cell repertoires in cytomegalovirus infection. Using its own MiXCR run on the reads, TCRdb lists one record per CDR3 protein. The data contain fewer than 200,000 distinct CDR3 sequences, around 15% of them seen just once; the ten biggest clones take up 25% to 30%. The material sequenced was PBMCs. All receptors derive from a human donor in good health (CMV status not recorded). Some clones in this sample may be carry-over from other donors' samples.

In this sample, this clonotype turned up many times. The gene calls are TRBV20-1 and TRBJ1-1; 7 bases fit TRBD1. This CDR3 contains 13 residues. Germline-derived CDR1 and CDR2 are DFQATT and SNEGSKA (reference sequence). V lost 3 bases to trimming and J lost 1 base; unmatched junction nucleotides: 2. CDR3 DNA sequence: TGCAGTGCTAGCGGACAGGCGAACACTGAAGCTTTCTTT. Its translation: CSASGQANTEAFF.

The rearrangement uses TRBV12-3 or TRBV12-4 and TRBJ2-1; 9 nucleotides agree with TRBD1. This CDR3 is built from 15 residues. Trimming at V came to 4 bases and at J to 4 bases, leaving 5 bases not matched to a gene. This chain's CDR3 is CASSSRQGDYNEQFF. DNA of the CDR3: TGTGCCAGCAGTTCCCGACAGGGGGATTACAATGAGCAGTTCTTC.

There are many counts of this clonotype. The chain uses TRBV7-6 and TRBJ2-3; D gene ambiguous. The CDR3 spans 13 residues. Per germline, CDR1 SGHVS and CDR2 FNYEAQ. Trimming pared 3 bases from V and 5 bases from J, leaving 9 bases between. CDR3 residues: CASSFTLGDTQYF. The CDR3 DNA reads as TGTGCCAGCAGCTTCACTCTCGGAGATACGCAGTATTTT.

The table lists this clonotype with a few counts. The chain links TRBV6-2 or TRBV6-3 to TRBJ2-7; 15 nucleotides agree with TRBD2. Trimming took 4 bases from V and 6 from J; bases not matched to a gene: 13. Germline values: CDR1 MNHEY, CDR2 SVGEGT. The CDR3 extends over 18 amino acids. The DNA for the CDR3 is TGTGCCAGCAGTTCCTCCCGGACTAGCGGGAGGGCCCGGGGCGAGCAGTACTTC. Translation gives CASSSSRTSGRARGEQYF.

The CDR3 here is CSGSQGSETQYF. In DNA form, the CDR3 reads TGCAGCGGATCACAGGGTTCGGAGACCCAGTACTTC. This chain links TRBV29-1 with TRBJ2-5; possibly TRBD1 for D (6 bases). The CDR3 covers 12 residues. The V end was cut by 7 bases, the J end by 5 bases, with 14 bases between. Germline values: CDR1 SQVTM, CDR2 ANQGSEA.

This clonotype was observed many times. The chain carries TRBV24-1 and TRBJ2-1; either TRBD1 or TRBD2 may supply D (5 bases each). The CDR3 is 15 residues long. CDR1 KGHDR and CDR2 SFDVKD come from the germline V gene. The V end was cut by 5 bases, the J end by 8 bases, with 18 bases between. As DNA, the CDR3 is TGTGCCACCAGTGCCCCGGGGCAGCCGGATTATGAGCAGTTCTTC. Protein product: CATSAPGQPDYEQFF.

The table lists this clonotype with a few counts. The chain carries TRBV14 and TRBJ1-1; the D is unclear. The germline V gene encodes CDR1 SGHDN and CDR2 FVKESK. The CDR3 covers 14 residues. Deletions cut 0 bases from V and 6 bases from J, with 11 bases between. DNA for the CDR3: TGTGCCAGCAGCCAAGATCTATTCCCAGCTGAAGCTTTCTTT. It translates to CASSQDLFPAEAFF.

This clonotype was counted a few times. The chain carries TRBV6-2 or TRBV6-3 and TRBJ2-7, with a possible D match to TRBD2 (6 bases). Germline V gene lookup returns CDR1 MNHEY and CDR2 SVGEGT. Trimming cost V 5 bases and J 1 base, with 15 bases left between them. The CDR3 totals 15 residues. The CDR3 DNA is TGTGCCAGCAGTCCCGGGAGTGGAACGTCCTACGAGCAGTACTTC. Translated: CASSPGSGTSYEQYF.

This sequence joins TRBV3-1 and TRBJ1-3; D gene uncertain. CDR3 size: 13 residues. Germline-derived CDR1 and CDR2 are LGHDT and YNNKEL (reference sequence). The V gene lost 2 bases and the J gene lost 1 base, with 3 bases spanning the gap. The CDR3 protein is CASSQKSGNTIYF. In DNA form, the CDR3 reads TGTGCCAGCAGCCAAAAATCTGGAAACACCATATATTTT.

This clonotype has just a few counts. This rearrangement joins TRBV6-2 or TRBV6-3 to TRBJ2-1; 9 bases map to TRBD2. Germline loops: CDR1 MNHEY, CDR2 SVGEGT. Trimming took 4 bases from V and 7 from J; bases not matched to a gene: 14. The CDR3 totals 17 residues. DNA for the CDR3: TGTGCCAGCAGTTCCTATTATAGCGGGAGACCGGAGAATGAGCAGTTCTTC. Protein: CASSSYYSGRPENEQFF.